The 24 T cell receptor beta chains listed next were all sequenced from one sample in a study of molecular identifiers for immune sequencing clone quantification. TCRdb redid the calling of the PCR reads with MiXCR, one entry per CDR3 protein. The repertoire holds about 510,000 distinct CDR3 sequences, with about a quarter as singletons. The sequenced material came from naive CD8+ T cells from blood, with Jurkat cell RNA spiked in. Sample subset: FACS-sorted CD8+CD4-CCR7+CD45RA+ naive T cells. These receptors all stem from a human donor in good health. Some libraries in this study had Jurkat cell RNA spiked in.

This clonotype has a count of ten or more. This chain links TRBV4-3 with TRBJ2-1, with D unresolved. The V gene lost 1 base and the J gene lost 0 bases, with 7 bases spanning the gap. Germline loops: CDR1 LGHNA, CDR2 YSLEER. The CDR3 runs 15 residues. The CDR3 DNA reads as TGCGCCAGCAGCCAAGGGATTAGCTCCTACAATGAGCAGTTCTTC. Its protein product is CASSQGISSYNEQFF.

This clonotype was observed a few times. The chain couples TRBV27 to TRBJ1-1; D gene unclear. Trimming stripped 3 bases from V and 5 bases from J, with 10 bases between. The V gene's germline CDR1 is MNHEY and CDR2 SMNVEV (reference sequence). The CDR3 is made up of 13 amino acids. CDR3 sequence reads: CASSFGYMTEAFF. In nucleotides, the CDR3 is TGTGCCAGCAGTTTCGGGTATATGACTGAAGCTTTCTTT.

With regard to this clonotype: The junction does not match germline at one end; this may be a read error. The chain uses TRBV6-2 or TRBV6-3 and TRBJ1-5; TRBD1 might be the D (6 bases). CDR1 MNHEY and CDR2 SVGEGT come from the germline V gene. CDR3 size: 13 residues. The DNA of the CDR3 is TGTGTCAGCAGCCAGGGGTGGAATCAGCCCCAGCATTTT. This codes for CVSSQGWNQPQHF.

This clonotype was found many times. This chain uses TRBV4-3 with TRBJ2-3; D is undetermined. Germline V gene lookup returns CDR1 LGHNA and CDR2 YSLEER. V dropped 0 bases and J dropped 7 bases, with 14 bases sitting between them. The CDR3 is made up of 15 amino acids. For the CDR3, the DNA is TGCGCCAGCAGCCAAGAAGGAAGAGGACGGAATACGCAGTATTTT. Its translation: CASSQEGRGRNTQYF.

A few counts support this clonotype. As DNA, the CDR3 is TGTGCCAGCATGGATGGGAACTATGGCTACACCTTC. The encoded protein is CASMDGNYGYTF. The chain employs TRBV2 and TRBJ1-2; D ambiguous. V gave up 7 bases and J gave up 2 bases, with 8 bases separating them. From germline, CDR1 is SNHLY and CDR2 FYNNEI. This CDR3 has 12 residues.

The chain combines TRBV30 with TRBJ2-6; D is uncertain. Germline assignment: CDR1 GTSNPN and CDR2 SVGIG (reference sequence). The germline V and J ends were trimmed by 5 bases and 0 bases, with 5 bases remaining between them. The CDR3 runs 13 residues. DNA of the CDR3: TGTGCCTGGGGATCCTCTGGGGCCAACGTCCTGACTTTC. Translation gives CAWGSSGANVLTF. Full variable domain (missing parts from reference TRBV30 and TRBJ2-6): SQTIHQWPATLVQPVGSPLSLECTVEGTSNPNLYWYRQAAGRGLQLLFYSVGIGQISSEVPQNLSASRPQDRQFILSSKKLLLSDSGFYLCAWGSSGANVLTFGAGSRLTVL.

This clonotype was seen at least ten times. The chain is built from TRBV29-1 and TRBJ1-2; D is unclear. The germline V gene has CDR1 SQVTM and CDR2 ANQGSEA. Trimming removed 4 bases at V and 3 bases at J, with 6 bases between. The CDR3 spans 11 residues. The CDR3 coding sequence is TGCAGCGTTGGTCAGGACTATGGCTACACCTTC. Encoded protein: CSVGQDYGYTF.

The chain couples TRBV5-1 to TRBJ2-5; D is undetermined. V dropped 0 bases and J dropped 1 base, with 4 bases sitting between them. Germline CDR1 SGHRS, CDR2 YFSETQ. The CDR3 runs to 13 residues. The CDR3, as DNA: TGCGCCAGCAGCTTGGAAATCCAAGAGACCCAGTACTTC. Protein: CASSLEIQETQYF.

The rearrangement joins TRBV5-6 to TRBJ1-3; TRBD1 is a possible D gene (6 bases). Trimming removed 6 bases from V and 8 bases from J, with 18 bases in between. This CDR3 comprises 14 residues. Germline lookup yields CDR1 SGHDT and CDR2 YYEEEE. As DNA, the CDR3 is TGTGCCAGCATTGCCAGGGGACCGCCGGACACCATATATTTT. Amino acid sequence: CASIARGPPDTIYF. Drawing the rest from reference TRBV5-6 and TRBJ1-3, the complete variable domain is DAGVTQSPTHLIKTRGQQVTLRCSPKSGHDTVSWYQQALGQGPQFIFQYYEEEERQRGNFPDRFSGHQFPNYSSELNVNALLLGDSALYLCASIARGPPDTIYFGEGSWLTVV.

Of note for this clonotype: The junction departs from the called germline gene at one end, perhaps through a read error. The chain employs TRBV29-1 and TRBJ2-3, with D unclear. The CDR3 extends over 12 amino acids. Per the germline V gene, CDR1 is SQVTM and CDR2 is ANQGSEA. CDR3 sequence (DNA): TGCAGCGTTGAAGACTGGAAGGATACGCAGAATTTT. Protein: CSVEDWKDTQNF.

CDR3 residues: CASSYSVPLSSYNSPLHF. The DNA of the CDR3 is TGTGCCAGCAGTTACTCGGTCCCGCTAAGCTCCTATAATTCACCCCTCCACTTT. J is TRBJ1-6 and V is TRBV6-5; D not resolved. Germline CDR1 MNHEY, CDR2 SVGAGI. There are 18 residues in the CDR3. V was shortened by 0 bases and J by 0 bases, with 12 bases between the two germline ends.

For this clonotype: This may come from a read error, since a much larger clone is one base off. This chain links TRBV13 with TRBJ2-3; 10 bases match TRBD2. This CDR3 is built from 17 residues. The germline CDR1 and CDR2 sequences are PRHDT and FYEKMQ (reference sequence). The CDR3 spells CASSLGLAGAHTDTQNF. The CDR3 DNA sequence: TGTGCCAGCAGCTTAGGCCTAGCGGGGGCCCACACAGATACGCAGAATTTT.

This clonotype was detected ten times or more. This chain joins TRBV11-2 and TRBJ2-1; no definite D call. Trimming cost V 4 bases and J 8 bases, with 9 bases left between them. The CDR3 is made up of 12 amino acids. Looked up from germline, CDR1 is SGHAT and CDR2 is FQNNGV. CDR3 in amino acids: CASSSTDYEQFF. The CDR3 DNA follows: TGTGCCAGCAGCTCTACCGACTATGAGCAGTTCTTC.

This clonotype was seen more than once but under ten times. This rearrangement joins TRBV2 to TRBJ2-5; 7 nucleotides agree with TRBD2. This CDR3 region has 12 residues. Germline loops: CDR1 SNHLY, CDR2 FYNNEI. V was clipped by 9 bases and J by 2 bases; unmatched bases: 3. CDR3 DNA: TGTGCCAGTGCGGGGGTTCAAGAGACCCAGTACTTC. Its translation: CASAGVQETQYF.

V gene TRBV9 combines with J gene TRBJ2-5, with D perhaps TRBD1 (6 bases). In germline, CDR1 is SGDLS, CDR2 YYNGEE. With 2 bases removed from V and 5 bases from J, the gap between germline ends came to 13 bases. The CDR3 is made up of 14 amino acids. The CDR3 loop is CASSVSGVLETQYF. CDR3 nucleotides: TGTGCCAGCAGCGTTTCAGGGGTCTTGGAGACCCAGTACTTC.

This clonotype was seen more than once but under ten times. V usage is TRBV6-5 and J usage is TRBJ2-7; D may be TRBD1 (6 bases). Trimming left V 6 bases short and J 3 bases short, with 12 bases between. The CDR3 has 13 amino acids. Germline V lookup: CDR1 MNHEY, CDR2 SVGAGI. The CDR3 nucleotides are TGTGCCAGCAGGGGCCGACAGGTCTACGAGCAGTACTTC. Protein sequence: CASRGRQVYEQYF.

The V call is TRBV6-5, the J call TRBJ1-1, with D tentatively TRBD1 (6 bases). The CDR3 length is 15 residues. Between the trimmed V and J ends, which lost 6 bases and 3 bases, there was a span of 17 bases. Germline loops: CDR1 MNHEY, CDR2 SVGAGI. The CDR3 region has the DNA TGTGCCAGCAGACCCACAGGGTCGGGGTACACTGAAGCTTTCTTT. Translating gives CASRPTGSGYTEAFF.

The V and J genes are TRBV25-1 and TRBJ2-7; no clear D. Germline V lookup: CDR1 MGHDK, CDR2 SYGVNS. Trimming took off 2 bases at V and 6 bases at J, with 26 bases between the two ends. The CDR3 has 18 amino acids. CDR3 sequence reads: CASSEHPSLVFLFCEQYF. CDR3 DNA sequence: TGTGCCAGCAGTGAACACCCTAGTCTGGTCTTCCTCTTTTGCGAGCAGTACTTC.

The sample holds many counts of this clonotype. CDR3 residues: CASSLPVMRRTDTQYF. The CDR3 DNA reads TGTGCCAGCAGCTTGCCAGTCATGCGGCGCACAGATACGCAGTATTTT. The rearrangement links TRBV5-6 to TRBJ2-3, with D unresolved. The V end lost 1 base, the J end lost 1 base, and 13 bases lay between the germline ends. This CDR3 is built from 16 residues. The germline V gene encodes CDR1 SGHDT and CDR2 YYEEEE.

This clonotype was picked up many times. The genes are TRBV29-1 and TRBJ1-1, with a possible D match to TRBD1 (6 bases). Trimming shortened V by 8 bases and J by 4 bases, and 14 bases separated the two germline ends. The CDR3 loop spans 12 amino acids. Per germline, CDR1 SQVTM and CDR2 ANQGSEA. CDR3 residues: CSMLLGATEAFF. In DNA form, the CDR3 reads TGCAGCATGCTTCTGGGGGCCACTGAAGCTTTCTTT.

The chain is built from TRBV27 and TRBJ1-5, with a weak D call TRBD1 (5 bases). Germline V gene sequence: CDR1 MNHEY, CDR2 SMNVEV (reference sequence). The length of the CDR3 is 15 residues. Trimming cost V 8 bases and J 5 bases, with 19 bases left between them. The CDR3 nucleotides are TGTGCCAGCTGTCCCGCGGGGGACTTCGATCAGCCCCAGCATTTT. As protein: CASCPAGDFDQPQHF.

In this sample, this clonotype turned up many times. This chain links TRBV7-9 with TRBJ2-4, with 7 bases that match TRBD1. This CDR3 contains 14 residues. From germline, CDR1 is SEHNR and CDR2 FQNEAQ (reference sequence). The junction had 12 bases not matched to a gene; V was cut back by 7 bases and J by 9 bases. The CDR3 DNA reads as TGTGCCAGCAACACAGGGGATCAAAGGGGCATTCAGTACTTC. Amino acids: CASNTGDQRGIQYF.

The sample holds many counts of this clonotype. CDR3 DNA sequence: TGTGCCAGCAGCCCCAGGGACAAATTTGCTGGGGCCAACGTCCTGACTTTC. Residues: CASSPRDKFAGANVLTF. The V call is TRBV28, the J call TRBJ2-6, with a possible D match to TRBD1 (6 bases). The CDR3 totals 17 residues. The V gene's germline CDR1 is MDHEN and CDR2 SYDVKM. Trimming stripped 6 bases from V and 2 bases from J, with 17 bases between.

V gene TRBV20-1 combines with J gene TRBJ2-4; 8 nucleotides match TRBD1. This CDR3 spans 16 amino acids. In germline, CDR1 is DFQATT, CDR2 SNEGSKA (reference sequence). J was trimmed by 6 bases and V by 4 bases; bases with no gene match: 14. The chain's CDR3 is CSANPTGALGINIQYF. CDR3 nucleotide sequence: TGCAGTGCTAACCCGACAGGGGCCCTGGGCATAAACATTCAGTACTTC.